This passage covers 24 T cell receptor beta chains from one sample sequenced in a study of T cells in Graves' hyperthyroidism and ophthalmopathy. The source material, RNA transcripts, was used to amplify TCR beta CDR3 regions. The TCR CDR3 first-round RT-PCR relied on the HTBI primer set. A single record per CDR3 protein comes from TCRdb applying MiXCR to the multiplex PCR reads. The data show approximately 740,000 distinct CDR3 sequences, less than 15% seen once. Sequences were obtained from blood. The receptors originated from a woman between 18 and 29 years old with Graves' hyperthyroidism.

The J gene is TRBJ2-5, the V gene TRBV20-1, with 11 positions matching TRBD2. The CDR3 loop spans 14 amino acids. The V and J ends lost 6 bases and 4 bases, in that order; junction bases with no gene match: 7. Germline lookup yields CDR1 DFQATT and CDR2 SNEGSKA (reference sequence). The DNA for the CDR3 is TGCAGTGCCAGAAGTCTAGCGGGAGGAGAGACCCAGTACTTC. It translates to CSARSLAGGETQYF.

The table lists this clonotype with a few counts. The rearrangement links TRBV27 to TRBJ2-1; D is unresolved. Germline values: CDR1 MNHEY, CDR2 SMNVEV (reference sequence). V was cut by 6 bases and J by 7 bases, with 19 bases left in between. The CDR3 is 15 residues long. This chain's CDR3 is CASSLQPRALNEQFF. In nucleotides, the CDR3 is TGTGCCAGCAGCCTACAGCCTCGGGCCTTGAATGAGCAGTTCTTC.

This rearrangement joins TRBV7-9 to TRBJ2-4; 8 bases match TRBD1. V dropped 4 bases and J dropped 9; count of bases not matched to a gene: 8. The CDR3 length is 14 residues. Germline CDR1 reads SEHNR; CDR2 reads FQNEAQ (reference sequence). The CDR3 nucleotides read TGTGCCAGCAGCTCTATCGGACAGGGCAGCATTCAGTACTTC. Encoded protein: CASSSIGQGSIQYF.

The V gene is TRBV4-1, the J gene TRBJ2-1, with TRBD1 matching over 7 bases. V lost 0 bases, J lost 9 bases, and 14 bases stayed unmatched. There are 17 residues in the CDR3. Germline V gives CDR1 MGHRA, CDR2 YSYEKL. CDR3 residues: CASSQDPSQGFYVEQFF. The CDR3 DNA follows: TGCGCCAGCAGCCAAGACCCCTCACAGGGGTTTTACGTTGAGCAGTTCTTC.

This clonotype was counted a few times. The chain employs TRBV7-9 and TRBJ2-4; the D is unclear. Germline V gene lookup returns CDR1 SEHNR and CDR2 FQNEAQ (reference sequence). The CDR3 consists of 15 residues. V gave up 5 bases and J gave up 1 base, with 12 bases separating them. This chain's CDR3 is CASSPPHGAKNIQYF. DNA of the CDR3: TGTGCCAGCAGCCCTCCCCATGGGGCCAAAAACATTCAGTACTTC.

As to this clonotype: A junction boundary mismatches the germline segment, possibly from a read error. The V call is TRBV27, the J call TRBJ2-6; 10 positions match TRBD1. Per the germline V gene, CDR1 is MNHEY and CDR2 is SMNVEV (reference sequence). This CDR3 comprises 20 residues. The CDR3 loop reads CASSLYWTGGIISGANVLTF. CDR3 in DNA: TGTGCCAGCAGCTTATATTGGACAGGGGGTATAATCTCTGGGGCCAACGTCCTGACTTTC.

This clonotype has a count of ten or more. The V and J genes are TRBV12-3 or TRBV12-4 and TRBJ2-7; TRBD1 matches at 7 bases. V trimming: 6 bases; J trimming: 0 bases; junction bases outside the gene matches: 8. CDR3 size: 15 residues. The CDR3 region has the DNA TGTGCCAGCAGGAGGACAGGCGATCCCTCCTACGAGCAGTACTTC. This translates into CASRRTGDPSYEQYF.

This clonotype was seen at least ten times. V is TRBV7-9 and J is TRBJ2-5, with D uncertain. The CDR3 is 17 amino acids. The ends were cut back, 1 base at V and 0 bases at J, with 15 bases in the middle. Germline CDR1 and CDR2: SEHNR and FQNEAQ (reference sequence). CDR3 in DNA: TGTGCCAGCAGCTTAGGGGCTGTGGTAGCCCACCAAGAGACCCAGTACTTC. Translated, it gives CASSLGAVVAHQETQYF.

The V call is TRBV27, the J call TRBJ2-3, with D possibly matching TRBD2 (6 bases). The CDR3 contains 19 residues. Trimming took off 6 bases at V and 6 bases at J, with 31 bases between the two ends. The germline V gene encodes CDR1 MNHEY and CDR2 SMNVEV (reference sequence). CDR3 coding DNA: TGTGCCAGCAGCCTAGAACGGGGTCTGGGGACTGGGGTCTTCGATACGCAGTATTTT. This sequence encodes CASSLERGLGTGVFDTQYF.

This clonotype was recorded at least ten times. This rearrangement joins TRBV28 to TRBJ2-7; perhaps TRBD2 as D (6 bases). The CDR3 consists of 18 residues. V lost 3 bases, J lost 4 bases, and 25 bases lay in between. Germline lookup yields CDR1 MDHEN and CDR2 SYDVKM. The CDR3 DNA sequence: TGTGCCAGCAGTTTTTTCCCGATGCTAGCGCAGACTCCTTACGAGCAGTACTTC. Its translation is CASSFFPMLAQTPYEQYF.

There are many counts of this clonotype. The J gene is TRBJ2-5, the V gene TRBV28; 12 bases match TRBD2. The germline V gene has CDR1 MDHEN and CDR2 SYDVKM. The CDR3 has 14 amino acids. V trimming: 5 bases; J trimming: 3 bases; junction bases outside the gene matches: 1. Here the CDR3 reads CASSPSGREETQYF. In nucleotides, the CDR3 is TGTGCCAGCAGTCCTAGCGGGAGGGAAGAGACCCAGTACTTC.

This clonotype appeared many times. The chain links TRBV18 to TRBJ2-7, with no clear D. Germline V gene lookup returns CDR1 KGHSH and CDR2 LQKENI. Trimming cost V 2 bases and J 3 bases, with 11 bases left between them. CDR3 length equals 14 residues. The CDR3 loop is CASSPRPFDYEQYF. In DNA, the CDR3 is TGTGCCAGCTCACCAAGGCCGTTCGACTACGAGCAGTACTTC. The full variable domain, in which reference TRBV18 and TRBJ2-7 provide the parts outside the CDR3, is NAGVMQNPRHLVRRRGQEARLRCSPMKGHSHVYWYRQLPEEGLKFMVYLQKENIIDESGMPKERFSAEFPKEGPSILRIQQVVRGDSAAYFCASSPRPFDYEQYFGPGTRLTVT.

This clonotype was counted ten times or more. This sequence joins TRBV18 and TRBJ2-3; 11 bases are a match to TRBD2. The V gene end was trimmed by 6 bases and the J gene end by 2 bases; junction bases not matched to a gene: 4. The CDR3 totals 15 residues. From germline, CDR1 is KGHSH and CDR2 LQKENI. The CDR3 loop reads CASSQGLAVTDTQYF. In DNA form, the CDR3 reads TGTGCCAGCTCCCAGGGACTAGCGGTCACAGATACGCAGTATTTT.

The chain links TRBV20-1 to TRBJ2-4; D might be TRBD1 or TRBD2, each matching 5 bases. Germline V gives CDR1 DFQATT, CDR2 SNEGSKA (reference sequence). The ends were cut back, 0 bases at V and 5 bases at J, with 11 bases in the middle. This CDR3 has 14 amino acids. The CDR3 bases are TGCAGTGCTAGAGATATTAGGGGACAAAACATTCAGTACTTC. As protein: CSARDIRGQNIQYF.

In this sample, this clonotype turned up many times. CDR3 sequence: CAISETVLPGQGAAASYEQYF. CDR3 nucleotide sequence: TGTGCCATCAGTGAGACAGTCCTGCCGGGACAGGGGGCGGCGGCGTCCTACGAGCAGTACTTC. This chain connects TRBV10-3 to TRBJ2-7; the match to TRBD1 covers 12 bases. V lost 2 bases and J lost 1; bases outside the gene matches: 18. The CDR3 runs to 21 residues. The germline gives CDR1 ENHRY, CDR2 SYGVKD.

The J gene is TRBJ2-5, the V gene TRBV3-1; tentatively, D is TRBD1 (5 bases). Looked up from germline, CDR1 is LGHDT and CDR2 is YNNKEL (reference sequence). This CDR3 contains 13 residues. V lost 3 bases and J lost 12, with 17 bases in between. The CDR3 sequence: CASSHLGDRREYF. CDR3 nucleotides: TGTGCCAGCAGCCATCTAGGAGACAGAAGGGAGTACTTC.

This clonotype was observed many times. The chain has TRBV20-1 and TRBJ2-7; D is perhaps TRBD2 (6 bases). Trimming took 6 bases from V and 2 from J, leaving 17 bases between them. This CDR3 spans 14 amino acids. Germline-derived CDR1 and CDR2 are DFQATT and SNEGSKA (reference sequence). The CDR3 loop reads CSAHGTSEAYEQYF. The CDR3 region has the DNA TGCAGTGCCCATGGGACTTCCGAAGCCTACGAGCAGTACTTC.

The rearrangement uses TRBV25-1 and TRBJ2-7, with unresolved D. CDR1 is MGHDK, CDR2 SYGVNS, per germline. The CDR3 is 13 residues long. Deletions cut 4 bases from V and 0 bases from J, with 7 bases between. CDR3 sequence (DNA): TGTGCCAGCAGTGTGACAAACTCCTACGAGCAGTACTTC. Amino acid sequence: CASSVTNSYEQYF.

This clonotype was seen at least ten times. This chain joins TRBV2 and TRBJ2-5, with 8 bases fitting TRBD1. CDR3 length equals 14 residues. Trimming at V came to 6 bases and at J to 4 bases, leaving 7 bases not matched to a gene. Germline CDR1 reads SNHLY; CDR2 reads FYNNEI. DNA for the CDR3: TGTGCCAGCAGAATCAGGGGGCTGGTAGAGACCCAGTACTTC. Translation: CASRIRGLVETQYF.

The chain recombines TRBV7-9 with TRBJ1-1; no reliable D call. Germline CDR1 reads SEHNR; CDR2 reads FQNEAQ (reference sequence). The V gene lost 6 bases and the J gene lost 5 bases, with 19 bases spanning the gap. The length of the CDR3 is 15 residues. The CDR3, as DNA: TGTGCCAGCAGTTCACCGACCCTAAACGGGACTGAAGCTTTCTTT. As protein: CASSSPTLNGTEAFF.

CDR3 region: CASSSQDRGGLFF. In nucleotides, the CDR3 is TGTGCCAGCAGCTCCCAAGACAGGGGAGGACTGTTTTTT. V gene TRBV5-4 combines with J gene TRBJ2-2; the match to TRBD1 covers 8 bases. V lost 3 bases and J lost 14; bases outside the gene matches: 9. The CDR3 has 13 amino acids. CDR1 and CDR2 from the germline V gene are SGHNT and YYREEE (reference sequence).

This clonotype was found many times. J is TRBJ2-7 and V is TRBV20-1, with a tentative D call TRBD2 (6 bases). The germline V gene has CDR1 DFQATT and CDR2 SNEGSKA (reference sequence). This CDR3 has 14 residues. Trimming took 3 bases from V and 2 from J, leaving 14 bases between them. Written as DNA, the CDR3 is TGCAGTGCTAGCCAAGCGGGTGGAGCCTACGAGCAGTACTTC. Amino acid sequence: CSASQAGGAYEQYF.

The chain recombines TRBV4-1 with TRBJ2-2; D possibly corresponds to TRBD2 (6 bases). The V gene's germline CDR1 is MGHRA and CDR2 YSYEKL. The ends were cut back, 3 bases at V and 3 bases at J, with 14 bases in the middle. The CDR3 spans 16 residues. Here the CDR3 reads CASSQALAVHTGELFF. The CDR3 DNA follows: TGCGCCAGCAGCCAGGCCTTAGCGGTTCACACCGGGGAGCTGTTTTTT.

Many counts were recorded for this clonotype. The chain's CDR3 is CASSLRESANTEAFF. The CDR3 DNA reads TGTGCCAGCAGCTTAAGGGAGTCAGCGAACACTGAAGCTTTCTTT. The chain recombines TRBV7-8 with TRBJ1-1; no definite D call. CDR1 and CDR2 (germline): SGHVS, FQNEAQ. V dropped 2 bases and J dropped 1 base, with 11 bases sitting between them. The CDR3 runs to 15 residues.